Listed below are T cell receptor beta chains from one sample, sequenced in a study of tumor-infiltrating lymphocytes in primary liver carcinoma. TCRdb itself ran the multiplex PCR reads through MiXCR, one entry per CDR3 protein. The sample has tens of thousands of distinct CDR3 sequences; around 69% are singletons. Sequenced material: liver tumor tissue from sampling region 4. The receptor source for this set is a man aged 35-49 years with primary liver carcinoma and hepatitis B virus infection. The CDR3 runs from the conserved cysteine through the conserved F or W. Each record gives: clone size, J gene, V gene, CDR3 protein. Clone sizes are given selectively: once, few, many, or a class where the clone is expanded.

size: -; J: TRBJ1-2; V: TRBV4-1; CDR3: CASSQEFRLNYGYTF
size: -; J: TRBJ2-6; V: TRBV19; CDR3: CASSIGGTGANVLTF
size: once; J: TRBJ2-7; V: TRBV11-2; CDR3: CTSSFVAGSQYEQYF
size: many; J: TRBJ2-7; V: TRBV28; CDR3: CASSLGGQGSSEQYF
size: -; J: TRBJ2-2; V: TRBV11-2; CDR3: CVRSLALEGANTGELFF
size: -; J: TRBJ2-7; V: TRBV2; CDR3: CASSENSVVSYEQYF
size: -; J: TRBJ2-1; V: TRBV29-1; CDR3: CSVVWLAGYHERFF
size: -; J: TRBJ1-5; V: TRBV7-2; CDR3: CASSPGQGGQPQHF
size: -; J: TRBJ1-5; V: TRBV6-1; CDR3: CASSVDHSNQPQHF
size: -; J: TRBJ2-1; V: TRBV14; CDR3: CASSAPGDSSYNEQLF
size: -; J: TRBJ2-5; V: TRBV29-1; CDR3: CSVEEDRGRAEIQYF
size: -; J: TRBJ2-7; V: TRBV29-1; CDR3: CSAMTSGTGAPYERYF
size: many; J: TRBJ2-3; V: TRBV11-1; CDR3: CASAGGAGTDTQYF
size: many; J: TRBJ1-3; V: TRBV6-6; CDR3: CASSYEPSSGNTIYF
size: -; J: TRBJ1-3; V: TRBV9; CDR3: CASSPISGNTMYF
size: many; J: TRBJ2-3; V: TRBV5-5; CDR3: CASSPTGTSGSGDTQYF
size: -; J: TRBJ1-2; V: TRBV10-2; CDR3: CAGGDTGEVYYGYTF
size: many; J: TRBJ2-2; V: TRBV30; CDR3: CAWQIAGANTGELFF
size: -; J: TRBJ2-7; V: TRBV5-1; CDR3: CASSQVPARGDEQYF
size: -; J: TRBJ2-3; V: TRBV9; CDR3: CATNGQGVPTDTQYF
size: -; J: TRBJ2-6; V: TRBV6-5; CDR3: CASSYGGSSSGANVLTF
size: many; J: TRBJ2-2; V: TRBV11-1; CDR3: CASSPSGGAPGELFF
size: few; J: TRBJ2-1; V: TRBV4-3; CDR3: CASSQESQHDEQFF
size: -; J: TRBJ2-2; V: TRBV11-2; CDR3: CASSLTLEGANTGELLF
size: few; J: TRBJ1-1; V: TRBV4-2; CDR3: CASSIFAQDGDTEAFF
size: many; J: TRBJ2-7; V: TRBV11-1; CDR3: CATSPDSYEQYF
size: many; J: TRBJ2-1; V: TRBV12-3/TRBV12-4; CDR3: CASRGSGQPYNEQFF
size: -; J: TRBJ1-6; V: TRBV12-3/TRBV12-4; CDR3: CASSIKNSRLHF
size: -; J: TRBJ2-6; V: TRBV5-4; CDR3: CTSSPGSFFSEANVLTF
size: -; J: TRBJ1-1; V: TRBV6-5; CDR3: CASSYGVVCTEAFF
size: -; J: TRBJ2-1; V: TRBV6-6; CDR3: CASSPSSVGVQFF
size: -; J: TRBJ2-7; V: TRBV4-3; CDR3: CGGSQDPETPYEQYF
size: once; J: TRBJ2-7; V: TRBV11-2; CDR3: CASSLITSGRVDPPYEQYF
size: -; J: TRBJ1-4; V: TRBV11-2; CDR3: CASRKTLGGTYEKLFF
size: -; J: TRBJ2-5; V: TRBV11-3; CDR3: CASSLGAGERETQYF
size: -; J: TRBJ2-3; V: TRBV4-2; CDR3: CASSLEGGGGYTQYF
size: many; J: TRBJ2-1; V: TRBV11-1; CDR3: CASSAGGPNEQFF
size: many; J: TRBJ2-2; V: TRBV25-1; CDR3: CASSEGTDTGELFF
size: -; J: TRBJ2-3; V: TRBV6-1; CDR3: CASCLVLGQDMQYF
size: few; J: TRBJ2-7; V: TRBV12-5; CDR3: CASEGTSSHEQYF
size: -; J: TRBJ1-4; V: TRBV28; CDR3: CASRLDRNYEKLFF
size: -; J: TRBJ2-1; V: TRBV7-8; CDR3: CASSFGQVALRHNEQFF
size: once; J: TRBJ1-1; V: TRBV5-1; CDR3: CASSPTGNGGNTEDFF
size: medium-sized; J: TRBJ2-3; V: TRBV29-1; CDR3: CSAGRETITDTQYF
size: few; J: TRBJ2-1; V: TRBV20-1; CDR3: CSARETGSYNEQFF
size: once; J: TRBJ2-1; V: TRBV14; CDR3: CANSQEGQGTGYDEQFF
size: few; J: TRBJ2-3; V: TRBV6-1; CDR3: CAISSGPGADTQYF
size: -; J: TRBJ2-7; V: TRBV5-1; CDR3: CASSLTSGISYEQYF
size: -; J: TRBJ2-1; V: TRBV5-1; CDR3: CASSSGQGSNGQFF
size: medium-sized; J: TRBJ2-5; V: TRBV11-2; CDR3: CASSLGLAEIQETQYF
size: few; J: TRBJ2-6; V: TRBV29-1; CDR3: CSVFRDTDSGDNVLTF
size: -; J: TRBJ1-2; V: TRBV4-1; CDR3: CANSQGGRNYVYTF
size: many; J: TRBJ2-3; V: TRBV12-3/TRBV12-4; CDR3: CASTDLGASGTDTQYF
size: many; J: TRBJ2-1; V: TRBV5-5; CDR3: CASSSLGTSGGNEQFF
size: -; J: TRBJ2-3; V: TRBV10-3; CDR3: CAISDVLDTQYF
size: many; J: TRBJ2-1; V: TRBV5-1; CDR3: CASSSTGLAEQFF
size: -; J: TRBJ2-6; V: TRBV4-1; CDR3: CASSQFGLVGLKAVGANVLTF
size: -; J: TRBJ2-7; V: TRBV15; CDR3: CATSRELAYYYEQYF
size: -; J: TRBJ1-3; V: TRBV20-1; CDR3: CSARPTESGNTIYF